This T cell receptor beta chain was sequenced in a study of identical twins. V lost 4 bases and J lost 9, with 15 bases in between. Looked up from germline, CDR1 is SGHRS and CDR2 is YFSETQ. CDR3 size: 13 residues. TCRdb re-called the 5' RACE reads with MiXCR, one entry per CDR3 protein. The sample lists 500,000 to 550,000 distinct CDR3 sequences, 22% occurring once. Ten or more counts support this clonotype. Its specificity is not known. General study results and limits: Within twin pairs, the out-of-frame alpha sequences they shared showed excess low generation probability. The study drew conclusions from cross-sectional statistical analysis, not from following the same donors.

The sample was also linked to a second study, of T cells expressing NK-cell markers. According to that study: A range of about 1.0-8% of CD8+ T cells consisted of dominant NKG2C+ clonotypes in about six donors. HCMV specificity of the expanded NKG2C+ T cell clones stayed unclear.

The sequence came from a young woman in good health. This rearrangement joins TRBV5-1 to TRBJ2-3; D remains ambiguous. Input material: CD4+ T cells sorted from blood. This CDR3 reads CASSLRLGDTQYF. The DNA for the CDR3 is TGCGCCAGCAGCCTTCGACTCGGCGACACGCAGTATTTT.